A selection of T cell receptor beta chains follows, all from one sample in a study of vaccination and CD4 T cells after COVID-19. Each CDR3 protein is one row after TCRdb ran MiXCR on the PCR reads. The sample has thousands of distinct CDR3 sequences; roughly 30% are singletons. No antigen is known for these receptors. The material sequenced was CD4+ T cells from blood, cultured in vitro. The receptors here all came from a human donor in good health. Both conserved end residues are part of each CDR3. A D gene is named only where the DNA matches it firmly. Some rows have no size entry. The others give once, few or many, or a class for an expanded clone.

D gene,clone size,CDR3 length,J gene,V gene,CDR3 protein,CDR3 DNA
TRBD2,NA,15,TRBJ2-1,TRBV7-9,CASSSRTSSYNEQFF,TGTGCCAGCAGCTCGCGGACTAGCAGTTACAATGAGCAGTTCTTC
TRBD2,NA,16,TRBJ2-1,TRBV20-1,CSARLLAGALYNEQFF,TGCAGTGCTAGACTACTAGCGGGAGCGCTTTACAATGAGCAGTTCTTC
TRBD2,NA,17,TRBJ2-6,TRBV7-9,CASSRTRGSSGANVLTF,TGTGCCAGCAGCCGGACTAGGGGAAGCTCTGGGGCCAACGTCCTGACTTTC
NA,few,15,TRBJ2-5,TRBV7-9,CASSLRLAGKETQYF,TGTGCCAGCAGCTTACGGCTTGCAGGGAAAGAGACCCAGTACTTC
NA,NA,10,TRBJ2-1,TRBV2,CASSDYEQFF,TGTGCCAGCAGTGATTATGAGCAGTTCTTC
TRBD2,NA,14,TRBJ2-1,TRBV9,CASSVTPAGVEQFF,TGTGCCAGCAGCGTAACGCCAGCGGGAGTTGAGCAGTTCTTC
NA,NA,12,TRBJ2-3,TRBV7-2,CASSYITDTQYF,TGTGCCAGCAGCTATATCACAGATACGCAGTATTTT
NA,few,15,TRBJ2-3,TRBV6-2/TRBV6-3,CASSYSPGAGDTQYF,TGTGCCAGCAGTTACTCTCCGGGGGCTGGAGATACGCAGTATTTT
TRBD1,NA,15,TRBJ1-6,TRBV4-2,CASSQEGTVDSPLHF,TGTGCCAGCAGCCAAGAGGGGACAGTGGATTCACCCCTCCACTTT
TRBD2,NA,14,TRBJ2-7,TRBV7-7,CASSPLAGSYEQYF,TGTGCTAGCAGCCCACTAGCGGGATCCTACGAGCAGTACTTC
TRBD1,NA,15,TRBJ2-5,TRBV4-1,CASSQEDRAQETQYF,TGCGCCAGCAGCCAAGAGGACAGGGCGCAAGAGACCCAGTACTTC
NA,NA,14,TRBJ1-5,TRBV19,CASSIGQISQPQHF,TGTGCCAGTAGTATTGGGCAGATTAGTCAGCCCCAGCATTTT
NA,NA,12,TRBJ2-5,TRBV19,CASADYQETQYF,TGTGCCAGTGCGGACTACCAAGAGACCCAGTACTTC
NA,few,14,TRBJ2-7,TRBV28,CASRSTGGEYEQYF,TGTGCCAGCAGGTCAACAGGGGGGGAGTACGAGCAGTACTTC
TRBD1,NA,15,TRBJ2-7,TRBV27,CASSLHGQGVKEQYF,TGTGCCAGCAGTTTACATGGACAGGGGGTAAAAGAGCAGTACTTC
TRBD1,NA,15,TRBJ1-2,TRBV30,CAWSPPGQGMLGYTF,TGTGCCTGGAGCCCCCCGGGACAGGGGATGCTTGGCTACACCTTC
NA,NA,15,TRBJ2-7,TRBV5-5,CASTARGDTDYEQYF,TGTGCCAGCACCGCCCGGGGGGACACCGATTACGAGCAGTACTTC
TRBD1,NA,16,TRBJ2-5,TRBV11-2,CASSLVLGRGPETQYF,TGTGCCAGCAGCTTAGTTTTGGGCAGGGGGCCCGAGACCCAGTACTTC
TRBD1,few,14,TRBJ2-3,TRBV18,CASSPVQGADTQYF,TGTGCCAGCTCACCGGTACAGGGGGCAGATACGCAGTATTTT
TRBD1,NA,17,TRBJ2-5,TRBV27,CASSPQGSTGGKETQYF,TGTGCCAGCAGCCCCCAGGGTTCGACAGGGGGGAAAGAGACCCAGTACTTC
NA,few,14,TRBJ1-5,TRBV10-3,CAISDDRSYQPQHF,TGTGCCATCAGTGACGACAGGAGCTATCAGCCCCAGCATTTT
NA,few,16,TRBJ1-1,TRBV7-8,CASSLDYAGERPEAFF,TGTGCCAGCAGCTTAGACTATGCGGGTGAAAGGCCTGAAGCTTTCTTT
NA,few,14,TRBJ1-1,TRBV6-1,CASSLTQGNTEAFF,TGTGCCAGCAGTCTCACTCAGGGGAACACTGAAGCTTTCTTT
NA,few,14,TRBJ2-7,TRBV20-1,CSARGGQDRSEQYF,TGCAGTGCTAGAGGAGGGCAGGATCGGTCCGAGCAGTACTTC
NA,medium-sized,13,TRBJ1-1,TRBV7-2,CASSLEGGREAFF,TGTGCCAGCAGCTTAGAAGGAGGCAGAGAAGCTTTCTTT
NA,NA,11,TRBJ2-1,TRBV7-8,CASSLVNEQFF,TGTGCCAGCAGCTTAGTCAATGAGCAGTTCTTC
NA,NA,15,TRBJ2-1,TRBV7-2,CASSLGGPAYNEQFF,TGTGCCAGCAGCTTAGGCGGGCCAGCCTACAATGAGCAGTTCTTC
TRBD2,NA,15,TRBJ2-5,TRBV5-1,CASSRQTSGRETQYF,TGCGCCAGCAGCCGGCAGACTAGCGGGAGGGAGACCCAGTACTTC
NA,NA,14,TRBJ1-2,TRBV5-4,CASSLDGGLDGYTF,TGTGCCAGCAGCTTGGACGGGGGGCTGGATGGCTACACCTTC
NA,NA,14,TRBJ1-2,TRBV7-2,CASSLGRAGYGYTF,TGTGCCAGCAGCTTAGGAAGGGCAGGCTATGGCTACACCTTC